The 25 T cell receptor beta chains presented below share a single source sample, sequenced in a study of HIV-infected patients and healthy controls. Follow-up blood was drawn about 14 weeks, roughly three months, after antiretroviral therapy began. The repertoire came from unfractionated whole blood and reflected all unsorted peripheral T cells. Around 530 ng RNA was reverse transcribed with alpha and beta constant-region primers. Each of the alpha and beta chains got its own library through chain-specific third strand synthesis with indices. MiXCR, applied by TCRdb to the 5' RACE reads, yields one record per CDR3 protein. The sample holds roughly 9,300 distinct CDR3 sequences, 5.5% to 7% seen once. This material consisted of blood, taken during antiretroviral therapy. The receptors shown here come from an adult with HIV infection. The donor label of this sample is uncertain.

This clonotype was seen repeatedly, ten times or more. V gene TRBV6-6 combines with J gene TRBJ1-4; D is undetermined. V was cut by 2 bases and J by 8 bases, with 21 bases left in between. Germline V gives CDR1 MNHNY, CDR2 SVGAGI (reference sequence). The CDR3 has 17 amino acids. In DNA, the CDR3 is TGTGCCAGCAGTTACGGGCAGGCTCCCCCGGCGGGGGAAAAACTGTTTTTT. It is translated as CASSYGQAPPAGEKLFF.

This clonotype was counted a single time. The gene calls are TRBV7-2 and TRBJ2-7; 7 nucleotides line up with TRBD2. The V segment lost 1 base and the J segment 3 bases; nucleotides outside the gene matches: 9. CDR3 length equals 16 residues. From germline, CDR1 is SGHTA and CDR2 FQGNSA. For the CDR3, the DNA is TGTGCCAGCAGCTTAGAAGGGAACGGGGGGTTCTACGAGCAGTACTTC. As protein: CASSLEGNGGFYEQYF. The whole variable domain, filled in from reference TRBV7-2 and TRBJ2-7, reads GAGVSQSPSNKVTEKGKDVELRCDPISGHTALYWYRQSLGQGLEFLIYFQGNSAPDKSGLPSDRFSAERTGGSVSTLTIQRTQQEDSAVYLCASSLEGNGGFYEQYFGPGTRLTVT.

At least ten counts were recorded for this clonotype. This chain links TRBV5-1 with TRBJ2-5; a possible D gene is TRBD2 (6 bases). Germline-derived CDR1 and CDR2 are SGHRS and YFSETQ. V lost 2 bases to trimming and J lost 3 bases, with 14 bases between them. CDR3 size: 15 residues. This chain's CDR3 is CASSFGSHSEETQYF. Written as DNA, the CDR3 is TGCGCCAGCAGCTTCGGGAGCCATAGCGAAGAGACCCAGTACTTC.

This clonotype rates as medium-sized (0.01 to 0.1%). This rearrangement joins TRBV11-2 to TRBJ2-2, with a weak D call TRBD2 (5 bases). Trimming took 2 bases from V and 0 from J, leaving 13 bases between them. This CDR3 spans 17 amino acids. The germline CDR1 and CDR2 sequences are SGHAT and FQNNGV. In DNA, the CDR3 is TGTGCCAGCAGCTTAAGCAGCGGCAGCGCGAACACCGGGGAGCTGTTTTTT. Its protein product is CASSLSSGSANTGELFF. The variable domain in full, completed from reference TRBV11-2 and TRBJ2-2, reads EAGVAQSPRYKIIEKRQSVAFWCNPISGHATLYWYQQILGQGPKLLIQFQNNGVVDDSQLPKDRFSAERLKGVDSTLKIQPAKLEDSAVYLCASSLSSGSANTGELFFGEGSRLTVL.

This clonotype has ten or more counts. The gene calls are TRBV6-6 and TRBJ1-2; perhaps TRBD1 as D (5 bases). Deletions cut 2 bases from V and 13 bases from J, with 11 bases between. Germline-derived CDR1 and CDR2 are MNHNY and SVGAGI (reference sequence). This CDR3 region has 11 residues. The CDR3 coding sequence is TGTGCCAGCAGTTACATTGAGGGGTTCACCTTC. Amino acid sequence: CASSYIEGFTF.

This clonotype has more than one count but fewer than ten. CDR3 sequence: CASSLFRAGDQPQHF. The DNA of the CDR3 is TGTGCCAGCAGCTTATTCCGGGCAGGGGATCAGCCCCAGCATTTT. The J gene is TRBJ1-5, the V gene TRBV7-2, with D perhaps TRBD1 (6 bases). This CDR3 has 15 amino acids. CDR1 and CDR2 from the germline V gene are SGHTA and FQGNSA. V gave up 2 bases and J gave up 5 bases, with 13 bases separating them.

Many counts were recorded for this clonotype. V and J are TRBV6-5 and TRBJ2-5; perhaps D is TRBD1 or TRBD2 (5 bases each). Germline values: CDR1 MNHEY, CDR2 SVGAGI. Between the trimmed V and J ends, which lost 0 bases and 0 bases, there was a span of 17 bases. The CDR3 totals 18 residues. CDR3 nucleotides: TGTGCCAGCAGTTACTCTACTAACCACCGGGGCTACCAAGAGACCCAGTACTTC. Translation gives CASSYSTNHRGYQETQYF.

This clonotype is medium-sized (0.01 to 0.1%). V usage is TRBV6-1 and J usage is TRBJ1-5; D unresolved. Trimming removed 4 bases from V and 3 bases from J, with 7 bases in between. The CDR3 has 13 residues. The germline V gene has CDR1 MNHNS and CDR2 SASEGT. CDR3 protein: CASSVGHNQPQHF. The CDR3 bases are TGTGCCAGCAGTGTGGGTCACAATCAGCCCCAGCATTTT.

Relative to its sample, this clonotype is medium-sized. The chain recombines TRBV7-4 with TRBJ1-2; D is uncertain. Germline values: CDR1 SGHVT, CDR2 SQSDAQ. V shed 3 bases and J shed 2 bases, with 16 bases lying between them. The CDR3 extends over 16 amino acids. Here the CDR3 reads CASSLSKPKKNYGYTF. CDR3 nucleotide sequence: TGTGCCAGCAGCTTGAGTAAACCTAAGAAAAACTATGGCTACACCTTC.

The rearrangement uses TRBV4-1 and TRBJ1-4; D is possibly TRBD1 (6 bases). Germline V gives CDR1 MGHRA, CDR2 YSYEKL. V lost 2 bases, J lost 9 bases, and 22 bases lay in between. The CDR3 spans 17 residues. CDR3 nucleotides: TGCGCCAGCAGCCAACTACCCCCGGGACCAGGGGCTCAAAAACTGTTTTTT. Translation gives CASSQLPPGPGAQKLFF.

This clonotype was detected many times. The chain links TRBV7-9 to TRBJ2-7; 8 bases are shared with TRBD1. J gave up 3 bases and V 1 base, and 5 bases lay outside the gene matches. Germline CDR1 SEHNR, CDR2 FQNEAQ (reference sequence). CDR3 length equals 15 residues. CDR3 coding DNA: TGTGCCAGCAGCTTAGGGGCAGGGGGCCGCTACGAGCAGTACTTC. Amino acids: CASSLGAGGRYEQYF.

This clonotype was detected ten times or more. The V gene is TRBV7-9, the J gene TRBJ1-3, with D perhaps matching TRBD1 (5 bases). The germline gives CDR1 SEHNR, CDR2 FQNEAQ (reference sequence). The CDR3 length is 15 residues. V lost 10 bases and J 4 bases, leaving 20 bases between the germline ends. CDR3 DNA sequence: TGTGCCACCTCTCCCCCGGGGGTAGCCGGAAACACCATATATTTT. Encoded protein: CATSPPGVAGNTIYF. The complete variable domain, with remaining parts taken from reference TRBV7-9 and TRBJ1-3, reads DTGVSQNPRHKITKRGQNVTFRCDPISEHNRLYWYRQTLGQGPEFLTYFQNEAQLEKSRLLSDRFSAERPKGSFSTLEIQRTEQGDSAMYLCATSPPGVAGNTIYFGEGSWLTVV.

This clonotype has a count of ten or more. V is TRBV19 and J is TRBJ1-1, with 7 positions matching TRBD1. This CDR3 comprises 16 residues. Per the germline V gene, CDR1 is LNHDA and CDR2 is SQIVND (reference sequence). Trimming cost V 4 bases and J 0 bases; bases outside gene matches: 8. The CDR3 reads CASSNDRAYMNTEAFF. The DNA of the CDR3 is TGTGCCAGTAGTAACGACAGGGCTTACATGAACACTGAAGCTTTCTTT.

This clonotype was observed at least ten times. A read error may produce the germline difference seen at one junction end. The chain links TRBV12-3 or TRBV12-4 to TRBJ2-7; D remains unclear. The length of the CDR3 is 18 residues. CDR3 coding DNA: TGTGCCAGCAGTTTAGCCCCCAGATTTTCAGGTCCGACCTACGGGCAGTACTTC. This gives the protein CASSLAPRFSGPTYGQYF.

This clonotype is categorized as medium-sized. The V call is TRBV11-2, the J call TRBJ1-1; D remains ambiguous. V was shortened by 6 bases and J by 0 bases, with 11 bases between the two germline ends. Germline lookup yields CDR1 SGHAT and CDR2 FQNNGV. There are 14 residues in the CDR3. The CDR3 protein is CASRGPSVNTEAFF. The CDR3 coding sequence is TGTGCCAGCAGGGGCCCTTCGGTGAACACTGAAGCTTTCTTT.

By proportion, this clonotype is medium-sized (0.01 to 0.1%). The V call is TRBV20-1, the J call TRBJ1-1; no clear D gene. Germline CDR1 and CDR2: DFQATT and SNEGSKA (reference sequence). There are 14 residues in the CDR3. Trimming cost V 2 bases and J 0 bases, with 10 bases left between them. The CDR3 loop reads CSARPDGLNTEAFF. The CDR3 DNA is TGCAGTGCTAGACCGGACGGCCTGAACACTGAAGCTTTCTTT.

This clonotype is medium-sized. CDR3 nucleotides: TGTGCCAGCAGCTTCGAACCCAAAAACATTCAGTACTTC. It specifies CASSFEPKNIQYF. The gene calls are TRBV7-9 and TRBJ2-4; D remains unclear. The germline gives CDR1 SEHNR, CDR2 FQNEAQ (reference sequence). V was trimmed by 3 bases and J by 2 bases, leaving 5 bases between them. The CDR3 is 13 amino acids.

The table lists this clonotype with many counts. The chain recombines TRBV19 with TRBJ2-3; TRBD1 is a possible D gene (6 bases). V was pared by 6 bases and J by 1 base, with 17 bases between. Germline CDR1 reads LNHDA; CDR2 reads SQIVND (reference sequence). The CDR3 has 16 residues. CDR3 protein: CASRGVQGPGTDTQYF. The CDR3 region has the DNA TGTGCCAGTAGAGGGGTACAGGGACCTGGCACAGATACGCAGTATTTT.

This clonotype was detected many times. The chain couples TRBV15 to TRBJ1-2; no definite D call. The length of the CDR3 is 15 residues. V lost 3 bases and J 0 bases, leaving 11 bases between the germline ends. CDR1 LNHNV and CDR2 YYDKDF come from the germline V gene (reference sequence). CDR3 DNA sequence: TGTGCCACCAGCAGGGCGGCTCATCCTAACTATGGCTACACCTTC. It yields the protein CATSRAAHPNYGYTF.

There are many counts of this clonotype. This sequence joins TRBV2 and TRBJ1-1; no reliable D call. The CDR3 runs to 15 residues. Germline CDR1 and CDR2: SNHLY and FYNNEI. Trimming took 6 bases from V and 2 from J, leaving 16 bases between them. The CDR3 here is CASSPRPAGNTEAFF. In DNA form, the CDR3 reads TGTGCCAGCAGCCCCCGTCCGGCGGGCAACACTGAAGCTTTCTTT.

In this sample, this clonotype turned up many times. This chain uses TRBV20-1 with TRBJ2-2; 7 nucleotides agree with TRBD2. Germline assignment: CDR1 DFQATT and CDR2 SNEGSKA (reference sequence). V shed 3 bases and J 1 base; nucleotides not matched to a gene: 2. CDR3 length: 14 amino acids. For the CDR3, the DNA is TGCAGTGCTAGTACGGGGGGGAACACCGGGGAGCTGTTTTTT. Protein sequence: CSASTGGNTGELFF.

By share, this clonotype ranks as medium-sized. V is TRBV6-5 and J is TRBJ2-7; 7 bases fit TRBD2. The CDR3 is 14 residues long. J was trimmed by 3 bases and V by 6 bases; bases with no gene match: 8. The germline CDR1 and CDR2 sequences are MNHEY and SVGAGI. The CDR3 loop reads CASSSGPGGYEQYF. CDR3 in DNA: TGTGCCAGCAGCTCGGGACCGGGGGGCTACGAGCAGTACTTC.

The chain combines TRBV19 with TRBJ2-7; D is perhaps TRBD1 (6 bases). Germline lookup yields CDR1 LNHDA and CDR2 SQIVND (reference sequence). The CDR3 loop spans 15 amino acids. Trimming removed 3 bases from V and 1 base from J, with 13 bases in between. Here the CDR3 reads CASSIKSGQSYEQYF. The CDR3 bases are TGTGCCAGTAGTATCAAGTCGGGACAATCCTACGAGCAGTACTTC.

This clonotype was detected many times. V usage is TRBV19 and J usage is TRBJ1-2; TRBD1 matches at 11 bases. Germline V gives CDR1 LNHDA, CDR2 SQIVND (reference sequence). The CDR3 consists of 16 residues. The ends lost 6 bases at V and 7 bases at J; junction bases unmatched: 13. Here the CDR3 DNA reads TGTGCCAGTAGGAACCTTGAAGGACAGGGGGCAGGTGGCTACACCTTC. This sequence encodes CASRNLEGQGAGGYTF.

This clonotype is deemed medium-sized (0.01 to 0.1%). The V and J genes are TRBV20-1 and TRBJ2-3; 7 bases fit TRBD1. The CDR3 is made up of 14 amino acids. With V trimmed by 5 bases and J by 4 bases, 9 bases remained unmatched. Germline V gives CDR1 DFQATT, CDR2 SNEGSKA (reference sequence). The CDR3: CSAGTRDSSDTQYF. DNA for the CDR3: TGCAGTGCTGGCACCCGGGACAGCTCAGATACGCAGTATTTT.